This T cell receptor beta chain was documented in a study of control samples from healthy donors and cancer patients. Here immunoSEQ multiplex PCR was the method, and the copy in TCRdb shows in-frame clones only, minus some. The repertoire has more than 150,000 clones, about 93% of them found once; the top ten carry over 2%. The CDR3 contains 15 residues. The V end was cut by 4 bases, the J end by 5 bases, with 17 bases between. Germline V gene lookup returns CDR1 LGHDT and CDR2 YNNKEL (reference sequence). In its sample, this clone was seen once. Material: blood. J is TRBJ1-1 and V is TRBV3-1 (or the pseudogene TRBV3-2); D perhaps matches TRBD1 (5 bases). The clonotype comes from a man aged 45-60 years in good health. The CDR3 region has the DNA TGTGCCAGCAGCCCGCAGGGTACAGCGGGGACTGAAGCTTTCTTT. Protein: CASSPQGTAGTEAFF.